The clone carrying this T cell receptor (beta chain) was found a few times. The antigen remains undetermined. The data were obtained in a study of T-cell memory formation after mild COVID-19. The study's findings and limits: For second-wave clones that peaked at day 37, SARS-CoV-2 specificity went unverified.

Constant-segment primers were used for 5'RACE, and the resulting TCR alpha and TCR beta cDNA libraries carried sample barcodes and UMIs. TCRdb fed the 5' RACE reads into MiXCR, producing one record per CDR3 protein. The sample holds hundreds of thousands of distinct CDR3 sequences; 17% are singletons and the top ten take 8.1%. The sequencing input was PBMCs or a T cell subset sorted from them (not recorded which). This TCR derives from an adult woman who had mild COVID-19 (a few samples of this study predate the infection). Cell type and time point are not known.

The CDR3 reads CASSQYGLAGGYNEQFF. The CDR3, as DNA: TGTGCCAGCAGCCAATACGGACTAGCGGGGGGCTACAATGAGCAGTTCTTC. The J gene is TRBJ2-1, the V gene TRBV3-1; 14 positions agree with TRBD2. The CDR3 has 17 residues. CDR1 is LGHDT, CDR2 YNNKEL, per germline (reference sequence). V trimming: 2 bases; J trimming: 3 bases; junction bases outside the gene matches: 3.